This T cell receptor beta chain is drawn from a study of blood T cell repertoires in COVID-19. Study context: Specimens from acute and convalescent COVID-19 originated in the United States, Italy and Spain. Sources were T cells, B-cell-depleted T cells, or PBMCs; the material itself was cDNA or gDNA.

CDR1 and CDR2 from the germline V gene are MNHNS and SASEGT. This CDR3 spans 17 amino acids. Trimming cost V 4 bases and J 4 bases; bases outside gene matches: 10. While infection was still active, Seattle patients were enrolled and then followed longitudinally. Per the study methods: Reference gene primer amplification yielded estimated nucleated cell counts. Sequencing was performed with immunoSEQ multiplex PCR; in TCRdb, only in-frame clones are kept and a portion is missing. Clone size and the V and J calls come from that table; the DNA yielded D and trimming. The data show some 110,000 clones, with less than 80% seen just once and under 8% held by the top ten.

This chain connects TRBV6-1 to TRBJ2-1; TRBD1 aligns across 10 bases. Material: peripheral blood. The clonotype was recovered from a man aged 80 or over with COVID-19, enrolled during active disease. CDR3 region: CASSVPPGTGAYNEQFF. The CDR3 coding sequence is TGTGCCAGCAGTGTCCCCCCCGGGACAGGGGCTTACAATGAGCAGTTCTTC.